Listed below are T cell receptor beta chains from one sample, sequenced in a study of CD8+ T cells in alopecia areata. Here immunoSEQ multiplex PCR was the method, and the copy in TCRdb shows in-frame clones only, minus some. The sample includes about 150,000 clones, roughly 44% of them seen just once. Sequencing used CD4+ T cells sorted from blood. All receptors derive from a human donor with alopecia areata. CDR3s include the opening cysteine and the closing phenylalanine or tryptophan. A D gene is named only where the DNA matches it firmly. Clone size, where shown, is once, few, many, or a class for clones that have expanded.

V gene: TRBV5-1
D gene: .
J gene: TRBJ2-1
clone size: .
CDR3 DNA: TGCGCCAGCAGCGTCTCCGGCAATGAGCAGTTCTTC
CDR3 protein: CASSVSGNEQFF

V gene: TRBV25-1
D gene: .
J gene: TRBJ2-2
clone size: .
CDR3 DNA: TGTGCCAGCAGTGTAAAGAACACCGGGGAGCTGTTTTTT
CDR3 protein: CASSVKNTGELFF

V gene: TRBV30
D gene: TRBD1
J gene: TRBJ2-7
clone size: .
CDR3 DNA: TGTGCCTGGAGAAGGACAGGGACCCACGAGCAGTACTTC
CDR3 protein: CAWRRTGTHEQYF

V gene: TRBV5-1
D gene: TRBD1
J gene: TRBJ1-1
clone size: once
CDR3 DNA: TGCGCCAGCAGCTTACTCCAACAGGGGGAGACTGAAGCTTTCTTT
CDR3 protein: CASSLLQQGETEAFF

V gene: TRBV28
D gene: TRBD1
J gene: TRBJ2-1
clone size: .
CDR3 DNA: TGTGCCAGCAGTTCGGACGACAGGGGCAAGCAGTTCTTC
CDR3 protein: CASSSDDRGKQFF

V gene: TRBV5-1
D gene: .
J gene: TRBJ2-4
clone size: .
CDR3 DNA: TGCGCCAGCAGCTTGGGCCCCGGGAGAGGGGACATTCAGTACTTC
CDR3 protein: CASSLGPGRGDIQYF

V gene: TRBV9
D gene: .
J gene: TRBJ2-3
clone size: .
CDR3 DNA: TGTGCCAGCAGCGTAGTTGGCCAAAGCACAGATACGCAGTATTTT
CDR3 protein: CASSVVGQSTDTQYF

V gene: TRBV6-1
D gene: .
J gene: TRBJ1-5
clone size: .
CDR3 DNA: TGTGCCAGCAGTTCCCGGGACATGATCAATCAGCCCCAGCATTTT
CDR3 protein: CASSSRDMINQPQHF

V gene: TRBV7-9
D gene: .
J gene: TRBJ2-7
clone size: few
CDR3 DNA: TGTGCCAGCAGCCCCCGGGACGGCCGCTACGAGCAGTACTTC
CDR3 protein: CASSPRDGRYEQYF

V gene: TRBV13
D gene: .
J gene: TRBJ2-1
clone size: .
CDR3 DNA: TGTGCCAGCAGTATTCTCCGAAAACCTATCTTC
CDR3 protein: CASSILRKPIF

V gene: TRBV4-1
D gene: TRBD1
J gene: TRBJ1-1
clone size: .
CDR3 DNA: TGCGCCAGCAGCCATCGCGGACAGGGGGCCTTCCTGTACACTGAAGCTTTCTTT
CDR3 protein: CASSHRGQGAFLYTEAFF

V gene: TRBV20-1
D gene: .
J gene: TRBJ2-5
clone size: .
CDR3 DNA: TGCAGTGCTATCTCGGTAGAGACCCAGTACTTC
CDR3 protein: CSAISVETQYF

V gene: TRBV19
D gene: .
J gene: TRBJ2-5
clone size: .
CDR3 DNA: TGTGCCAGTAGTAATGGGTTGGGGTCGGGCGAGACCCAGTACTTC
CDR3 protein: CASSNGLGSGETQYF

V gene: TRBV6-4
D gene: TRBD2
J gene: TRBJ2-3
clone size: .
CDR3 DNA: TGTGCCAGCAGTGTCACTAGCGGATACACAGATACGCAGTATTTT
CDR3 protein: CASSVTSGYTDTQYF

V gene: TRBV5-4
D gene: TRBD2
J gene: TRBJ2-1
clone size: few
CDR3 DNA: TGTGCCAGCAGCCGCCTAGCGGGGGACAATGAGCAGTTCTTC
CDR3 protein: CASSRLAGDNEQFF

V gene: TRBV5-1
D gene: .
J gene: TRBJ2-3
clone size: .
CDR3 DNA: TGCGCCAGCAGACAAGGAGGAGGCCCAGATACGCAGTATTTT
CDR3 protein: CASRQGGGPDTQYF

V gene: TRBV7-8
D gene: .
J gene: TRBJ2-2
clone size: .
CDR3 DNA: TGTGCCAGCAGCCCCCAGTCAGCCGGGAGGAACACCGGGGAGCTGTTTTTT
CDR3 protein: CASSPQSAGRNTGELFF

V gene: TRBV2
D gene: TRBD2
J gene: TRBJ2-1
clone size: .
CDR3 DNA: TGTGCCAGCAATCAGCGGGAGTACAATGAGCAGTTCTTC
CDR3 protein: CASNQREYNEQFF

V gene: TRBV27
D gene: .
J gene: TRBJ2-7
clone size: .
CDR3 DNA: TGTGCCAGCAGTTTCGGAGTCAGGGCCCTCTACGAGCAGTACTTC
CDR3 protein: CASSFGVRALYEQYF

V gene: TRBV30
D gene: .
J gene: TRBJ2-1
clone size: .
CDR3 DNA: TGTGCCTGGATGGCTCGGGACAATGAGCAGTTCTTC
CDR3 protein: CAWMARDNEQFF

V gene: TRBV29-1
D gene: TRBD2
J gene: TRBJ2-3
clone size: .
CDR3 DNA: TGCAGCGCGCCGAGCGGGAGGGCGATAGATACGCAGTATTTT
CDR3 protein: CSAPSGRAIDTQYF

V gene: TRBV7-9
D gene: .
J gene: TRBJ2-7
clone size: many
CDR3 DNA: TGTGCCAGCAGCCATTCTCTTTTC
CDR3 protein: CASSHSLF

V gene: TRBV19
D gene: .
J gene: TRBJ1-5
clone size: few
CDR3 DNA: TGTGCCAGTAGACCGCAAGGGAGAATACAGCCCCAGCATTTT
CDR3 protein: CASRPQGRIQPQHF

V gene: TRBV23-1
D gene: .
J gene: TRBJ2-4
clone size: .
CDR3 DNA: TGCGCCAGCAGTCAATCTCGGGTAGCTGATCACAAAAACATTCAGTACTTC
CDR3 protein: CASSQSRVADHKNIQYF

V gene: TRBV2
D gene: .
J gene: TRBJ2-1
clone size: once
CDR3 DNA: TGTGCCAGCAGAGAGGGGCGAGACAATGAGCAGTTCTTC
CDR3 protein: CASREGRDNEQFF

V gene: TRBV28
D gene: .
J gene: TRBJ2-6
clone size: few
CDR3 DNA: TGTGCCAGCACGTCAGGGGCCAACGTCCTGACTTTC
CDR3 protein: CASTSGANVLTF

V gene: TRBV7-9
D gene: .
J gene: TRBJ1-2
clone size: .
CDR3 DNA: TGTGCCAGCAGCCCCTCCCCTATCCATGGCTACACCTTC
CDR3 protein: CASSPSPIHGYTF

V gene: TRBV25-1
D gene: .
J gene: TRBJ2-7
clone size: .
CDR3 DNA: TGTGCCAGCAGTGAGCGTTGGGCCGCTCAGTACTTC
CDR3 protein: CASSERWAAQYF

V gene: TRBV25-1
D gene: .
J gene: TRBJ2-5
clone size: .
CDR3 DNA: TGTGCCAGCAGTAGTATGGTGGAGACCCAGTACTTC
CDR3 protein: CASSSMVETQYF

V gene: TRBV29-1
D gene: TRBD1
J gene: TRBJ2-2
clone size: few
CDR3 DNA: TGCAGCATCCGGGACAGGGGCACCGGGGAGCTGTTTTTT
CDR3 protein: CSIRDRGTGELFF